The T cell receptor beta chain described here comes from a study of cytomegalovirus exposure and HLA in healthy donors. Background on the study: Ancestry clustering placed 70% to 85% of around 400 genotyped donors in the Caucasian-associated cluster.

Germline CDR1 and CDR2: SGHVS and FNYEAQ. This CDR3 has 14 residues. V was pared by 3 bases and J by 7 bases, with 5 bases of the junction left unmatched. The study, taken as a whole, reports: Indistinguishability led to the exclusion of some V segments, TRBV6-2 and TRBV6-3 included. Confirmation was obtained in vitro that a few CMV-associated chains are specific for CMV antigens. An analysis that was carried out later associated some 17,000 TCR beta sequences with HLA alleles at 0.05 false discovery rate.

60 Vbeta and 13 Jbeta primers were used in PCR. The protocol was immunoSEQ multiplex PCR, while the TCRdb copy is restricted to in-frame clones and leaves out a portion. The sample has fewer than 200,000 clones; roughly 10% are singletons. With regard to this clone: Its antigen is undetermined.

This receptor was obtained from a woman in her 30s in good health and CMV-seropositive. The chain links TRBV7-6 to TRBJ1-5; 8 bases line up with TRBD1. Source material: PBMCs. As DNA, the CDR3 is TGTGCCAGCAGCTTTGGACAGGGTATCCAGCCCCAGCATTTT. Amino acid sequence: CASSFGQGIQPQHF.